The 20 T cell receptor beta chains reported below all come from one sample, sequenced in a study. MiXCR, applied by TCRdb to the reads, yields one record per CDR3 protein. The sample records hundreds of distinct CDR3 sequences, under 8.5% being singletons. The sequenced material came from CD4+ T cells from synovial fluid. These TCRs come from a human donor with rheumatoid arthritis.

Within the sample, this clonotype is medium-sized. The V call is TRBV6-5, the J call TRBJ2-7, with 8 bases fitting TRBD1. Losses at the gene ends were 3 bases for V and 3 bases for J; bases not matched to a gene: 4. The CDR3 has 14 residues. Germline V gene lookup returns CDR1 MNHEY and CDR2 SVGAGI. CDR3 sequence (DNA): TGTGCCAGCAGTTATTCGGACAGGGTCTACGAGCAGTACTTC. It codes for CASSYSDRVYEQYF.

By frequency in the sample, this clonotype is medium-sized. The CDR3 DNA is TGTGCCAGCAGTTTACTAGCGGGAACGAACGAGCAGTACTTC. Protein sequence: CASSLLAGTNEQYF. This chain uses TRBV6-5 with TRBJ2-7; 10 bases agree with TRBD2. Losses at the gene ends were 4 bases for V and 5 bases for J; bases not matched to a gene: 5. The CDR3 has 14 residues. Germline lookup yields CDR1 MNHEY and CDR2 SVGAGI.

This clonotype counts as medium-sized (0.01 to 0.1%). The V and J genes are TRBV20-1 and TRBJ1-6; 8 nucleotides align to TRBD1. Per germline, CDR1 DFQATT and CDR2 SNEGSKA (reference sequence). There are 15 residues in the CDR3. The trim removed 3 bases at V and 6 bases at J, leaving 7 bases unmatched. The CDR3 loop reads CSASGGTGPNSPLHF. Written as DNA, the CDR3 is TGCAGTGCTAGTGGCGGGACAGGCCCTAATTCACCCCTCCACTTT.

Sample share makes this clonotype medium-sized. The chain joins TRBV11-2 to TRBJ2-3; 12 bases line up with TRBD2. The CDR3 length is 15 residues. Per the germline V gene, CDR1 is SGHAT and CDR2 is FQNNGV. V shed 4 bases, J shed 4 bases, and the junction held 3 bases outside the gene matches. The CDR3 is CASSSLAGGADTQYF. The CDR3 DNA sequence: TGTGCCAGCAGCTCTCTAGCGGGAGGGGCAGATACGCAGTATTTT.

This clonotype is medium-sized (0.01 to 0.1%). The chain couples TRBV20-1 to TRBJ2-3; a possible D gene is TRBD2 (6 bases). The CDR3 is 13 amino acids. V was cut by 3 bases and J by 3 bases, with 10 bases left in between. CDR1 and CDR2 (germline): DFQATT, SNEGSKA (reference sequence). The CDR3 protein is CSASRRETDTQYF. In DNA form, the CDR3 reads TGCAGTGCTAGCCGACGGGAGACAGATACGCAGTATTTT.

This clonotype is medium-sized. The chain employs TRBV7-6 and TRBJ2-1, with 11 bases matching TRBD1. In germline, CDR1 is SGHVS, CDR2 FNYEAQ. This CDR3 is built from 15 residues. The junction had 3 bases not matched to a gene; V was cut back by 5 bases and J by 3 bases. The CDR3: CASSMGQGDYNEQFF. CDR3 nucleotides: TGTGCCAGCAGCATGGGACAGGGGGACTACAATGAGCAGTTCTTC.

This clonotype is large. V is TRBV9 and J is TRBJ2-5; 10 positions agree with TRBD1. Trimming at V came to 3 bases and at J to 4 bases, leaving 9 bases not matched to a gene. This CDR3 is 16 amino acids long. The germline V gene encodes CDR1 SGDLS and CDR2 YYNGEE. DNA of the CDR3: TGTGCCAGCAGCGGGGGGGGACAGGGGTTAGCAGAGACCCAGTACTTC. Its translation is CASSGGGQGLAETQYF.

In its sample, this clonotype ranks as large. This chain connects TRBV7-9 to TRBJ2-5; TRBD1 agrees at 9 bases. From germline, CDR1 is SEHNR and CDR2 FQNEAQ (reference sequence). The V segment lost 3 bases and the J segment 4 bases; nucleotides outside the gene matches: 9. CDR3 length: 16 residues. For the CDR3, the DNA is TGTGCCAGCAGCTTGGGGGACAGGGCCTCGGGAGAGACCCAGTACTTC. Protein product: CASSLGDRASGETQYF.

This clonotype is medium-sized in the sample. The chain has TRBV7-6 and TRBJ1-4; D gene unclear. The germline V gene encodes CDR1 SGHVS and CDR2 FNYEAQ. There are 15 residues in the CDR3. V lost 5 bases and J lost 0, with 10 bases in between. CDR3 sequence reads: CASSPRAATNEKLFF. In DNA, the CDR3 is TGTGCCAGCAGCCCCCGGGCTGCAACTAATGAAAAACTGTTTTTT.

This clonotype was observed a single time. Given a far larger clone just one base away, this is likely a sequencing read error. The rearrangement joins TRBV7-3 to TRBJ2-7; 9 bases match TRBD2. This CDR3 is 17 amino acids long. Germline CDR1 reads SGHTA; CDR2 reads FQGTGA. Trimming at V came to 2 bases and at J to 7 bases, leaving 15 bases not matched to a gene. CDR3 protein: CASSLVVSTSGYNEQYF. CDR3 in DNA: TGTGCCAGCAGCTTAGTGGTTTCGACTAGCGGATACAATGAGCAGTACTTC.

This clonotype is termed medium-sized. This rearrangement joins TRBV27 to TRBJ2-7; D is perhaps TRBD1 (5 bases). This CDR3 has 12 amino acids. The germline gives CDR1 MNHEY, CDR2 SMNVEV (reference sequence). Trimming left V 2 bases short and J 3 bases short, with 5 bases between. For the CDR3, the DNA is TGTGCCAGCAGTTTACAGGGCTACGAGCAGTACTTC. This codes for CASSLQGYEQYF.

By share, this clonotype counts as medium-sized (0.01 to 0.1%). CDR3 region: CASRRDPSVDAYNEQFF. CDR3 nucleotides: TGTGCCAGTAGACGCGACCCTAGCGTAGACGCCTACAATGAGCAGTTCTTC. V usage is TRBV19 and J usage is TRBJ2-1; TRBD2 is a possible D gene (6 bases). The CDR3 consists of 17 residues. Germline lookup yields CDR1 LNHDA and CDR2 SQIVND (reference sequence). V lost 6 bases, J lost 2 bases, and 20 bases lay in between.

Relative to its sample, this clonotype is medium-sized. This rearrangement joins TRBV28 to TRBJ1-5; 7 nucleotides line up with TRBD1. The V and J ends lost 5 bases and 5 bases, in that order; junction bases with no gene match: 12. Germline V gene data show CDR1 as MDHEN and CDR2 as SYDVKM. The CDR3 sequence is 16 residues long. For the CDR3, the DNA is TGTGCCAGCAGTACACCACCAGGGGGTGTCGATCAGCCCCAGCATTTT. This encodes CASSTPPGGVDQPQHF.

This clonotype showed up just a few times. This chain joins TRBV28 and TRBJ1-2; D possibly corresponds to TRBD1 (5 bases). V lost 6 bases to trimming and J lost 4 bases, with 9 bases between them. CDR3 length equals 12 residues. In germline, CDR1 is MDHEN, CDR2 SYDVKM. The CDR3 coding sequence is TGTGCCAGCAGGCCCGGGACCTATGGCTACACCTTC. It translates to CASRPGTYGYTF.

This clonotype is labeled medium-sized. The genes are TRBV5-1 and TRBJ2-5; unclear D gene. The ends were cut back, 0 bases at V and 2 bases at J, with 8 bases in the middle. This CDR3 is built from 14 residues. The germline CDR1 and CDR2 sequences are SGHRS and YFSETQ. This CDR3 is CASSLGWDQETQYF. The CDR3 DNA reads as TGCGCCAGCAGCTTGGGGTGGGATCAAGAGACCCAGTACTTC.

By sample share, this clonotype is medium-sized. The chain is built from TRBV12-5 and TRBJ1-5; tentatively, D is TRBD1 (5 bases). V dropped 4 bases and J dropped 1 base, with 11 bases sitting between them. The CDR3 is 15 amino acids. Germline V gene sequence: CDR1 LGHNT, CDR2 FRNRAP. The CDR3: CASGSSGGSNQPQHF. In nucleotides, the CDR3 is TGTGCTAGTGGTTCCTCGGGGGGGAGCAATCAGCCCCAGCATTTT.

Judged by abundance, this clonotype is medium-sized. This chain uses TRBV20-1 with TRBJ2-7, with 7 bases identical to TRBD2. The junction had 6 bases not matched to a gene; V was cut back by 1 base and J by 3 bases. The CDR3 extends over 14 amino acids. Germline loops: CDR1 DFQATT, CDR2 SNEGSKA (reference sequence). For the CDR3, the DNA is TGCAGTGCTAGAGGACCGGGAGGAGGCTACGAGCAGTACTTC. Protein sequence: CSARGPGGGYEQYF.

This clonotype qualifies as medium-sized. This rearrangement joins TRBV7-9 to TRBJ2-1, with a weak D call TRBD1 (5 bases). The V gene lost 1 base and the J gene lost 4 bases, with 11 bases spanning the gap. There are 15 residues in the CDR3. Germline V gene lookup returns CDR1 SEHNR and CDR2 FQNEAQ (reference sequence). This CDR3 is CASSLVVTAYNEQFF. DNA of the CDR3: TGTGCCAGCAGCTTAGTCGTGACAGCATACAATGAGCAGTTCTTC.

The rearrangement joins TRBV24-1 to TRBJ2-2; D is undetermined. Per germline, CDR1 KGHDR and CDR2 SFDVKD. Trimming removed 5 bases at V and 1 base at J, with 7 bases between. There are 14 residues in the CDR3. The CDR3 sequence: CATSVAENTGELFF. In DNA, the CDR3 is TGTGCCACCAGTGTGGCGGAGAACACCGGGGAGCTGTTTTTT.

This clonotype counts as medium-sized (0.01 to 0.1%). At one end the junction does not follow the germline gene, possibly because of a read error. V gene TRBV2 combines with J gene TRBJ1-1; perhaps TRBD1 as D (5 bases). The CDR3 loop spans 14 amino acids. Per the germline V gene, CDR1 is SNHLY and CDR2 is FYNNEI. CDR3 amino acids: CASREDSVNTEAFF. Written as DNA, the CDR3 is TGTGCCAGCAGGGAAGACAGTGTGAACACTGAAGCTTTCTTT.